This paragraph reports one T cell receptor (beta chain). Its target is unknown. The data stem from a study of PD-1 blockade in classical Hodgkin lymphoma. Study-wide results and caveats: It was reported that newly diagnosed patients had less baseline TCR diversity than healthy donors. With respect to the repertoire differences, their causes, possibly disease activity or prior therapy, remain undefined.

Noted time point: cycle 4 day 1 (C4D1), after less than 7 weeks of nivolumab. Patients all relapsed after autologous stem cell transplantation, and there was variation in brentuximab vedotin exposure. CD4+ T cells were purified from thawed PBMCs by negative selection. Best responses fell into complete response, partial response or progressive disease. V was trimmed by 0 bases and J by 2 bases, leaving 10 bases between them. CDR1 SGDLS and CDR2 YYNGEE come from the germline V gene. This CDR3 is 15 amino acids long. Using immunoSEQ multiplex PCR, the repertoire was profiled, and TCRdb retains in-frame clones only, with some absent. The table lists under 25,000 clones, approximately 70% of them singletons, with around 1.2% in the top ten.

This TCR came from a human donor with classical Hodgkin lymphoma. J is TRBJ2-3 and V is TRBV9, with a tentative D call TRBD2 (5 bases). Sequenced material: CD4+ T cells from blood, taken before the fourth cycle of nivolumab. The CDR3 coding sequence is TGTGCCAGCAGCGTAGGTTCGGGGATCACAGATACGCAGTATTTT. Amino acid sequence: CASSVGSGITDTQYF.